These T cell receptor beta chains were read from a single sample in a study of tumor-infiltrating lymphocytes in primary liver carcinoma. TCRdb reanalysed the multiplex PCR reads using MiXCR and keeps one entry per CDR3 protein. The table has fewer than 400,000 distinct CDR3 sequences, 50% to 70% seen once. Sequencing was done on a sample of peripheral blood. These receptors all come from a man aged 40-49 years with primary liver carcinoma and hepatitis B virus infection. Both conserved end residues are trimmed from each CDR3. D genes are given only for firm matches.

>TRBD2|TRBV6-2/TRBV6-3|TRBJ2-1
ASRLAGVSYNEQF
>TRBD2|TRBV7-8|TRBJ2-2
ASSPHLAGVGELF
>-|TRBV4-3|TRBJ2-2
AGCQDWYGELF
>-|TRBV6-1|TRBJ1-1
ASSLGQANTGAF
>-|TRBV6-5|TRBJ2-7
ASSYSPVGGEQY
>TRBD1|TRBV6-5|TRBJ1-6
ASSPGQGACQNSPIH
>TRBD1|TRBV29-1|TRBJ2-5
SLSGGTLGTQY
>TRBD2|TRBV30|TRBJ2-3
AIKTSGRFTDTQY
>-|TRBV6-6|TRBJ2-6
ASSYRGGRTSGTNVLT
>TRBD2|TRBV6-6|TRBJ2-5
ASIALAGGGETQY
>-|TRBV4-2|TRBJ2-3
ASSQVTGPLSTDTQY
>-|TRBV11-1|TRBJ1-1
ASSLVESGTPF
>TRBD1|TRBV12-5|TRBJ2-1
ASGRDRGNRGEQF
>TRBD1|TRBV6-6|TRBJ2-5
ASSTGVRETQY
>TRBD2|TRBV12-3/TRBV12-4|TRBJ2-1
ASTLSPRLAGGRDYNEQF
>-|TRBV5-5|TRBJ1-6
ASSLEGWGGGSPLH
>-|TRBV11-2|TRBJ2-1
ASSLDEEQYNEQF
>-|TRBV6-1|TRBJ2-7
ASSVLYEQY
>-|TRBV7-9|TRBJ1-1
ASNTGAPISEAF
>TRBD1|TRBV6-1|TRBJ1-5
ASSEDRGQPQH
>-|TRBV5-1|TRBJ2-7
ASSLQASEQY
>-|TRBV7-2|TRBJ1-2
AISLAPTPNYGYT
>-|TRBV11-2|TRBJ2-2
ASSFEQNSTGGLF
>-|TRBV7-9|TRBJ2-5
AGSRVRVEETQY
>-|TRBV28|TRBJ2-7
ASSLHPQSSYEQY
>-|TRBV7-9|TRBJ1-4
ASSLDAGGSEKLF
>-|TRBV12-5|TRBJ2-6
ASGLALGDPGANVLT
>-|TRBV5-1|TRBJ2-2
ASSLPSGNTGELF
>-|TRBV30|TRBJ1-6
AWSDHGITFRALH
>-|TRBV4-2|TRBJ1-5
ASSQATASYRNQPQH
>-|TRBV11-2|TRBJ2-2
ASSPRPQGDGELF
>TRBD2|TRBV5-1|TRBJ2-7
ASSLGLAGGPYEQY
>-|TRBV30|TRBJ2-7
AWEGPESSYEHY
>-|TRBV7-8|TRBJ2-5
ACSLGDSQETQY
>-|TRBV5-4|TRBJ2-3
ASNPYRFTDTQY
>-|TRBV11-3|TRBJ2-1
ASSLGGGPYNGQF
>-|TRBV12-5|TRBJ2-1
ASGFVRPQGSYNEQL
>-|TRBV6-5|TRBJ1-1
ASSYSTENTEAF
>-|TRBV30|TRBJ2-1
AWSDTEQF
>-|TRBV29-1|TRBJ2-7
SVDRGQGTYEQY
>TRBD2|TRBV5-1|TRBJ2-3
ASSASPASGATDTQY
>TRBD2|TRBV10-3|TRBJ2-2
AMGGMADTVELF
>-|TRBV11-2|TRBJ2-1
ASSQVSGIGHEQF
>-|TRBV5-5|TRBJ2-7
ASSFVLVCDEQY
>TRBD1|TRBV12-3/TRBV12-4|TRBJ1-1
ASSRTGFGSTEAF
>-|TRBV7-8|TRBJ2-1
ASSLGPGERV
>-|TRBV12-3/TRBV12-4|TRBJ2-5
ASGSRADQETQY
>-|TRBV5-1|TRBJ2-2
ASRSQPNTGELF
>TRBD1|TRBV6-5|TRBJ2-3
ASSSLPLSRGTDTQY
>-|TRBV11-2|TRBJ2-7
ASSPLGPNAEQY
>TRBD2|TRBV14|TRBJ2-1
ASRSGLAANEQF
>-|TRBV28|TRBJ2-7
ASSAVKTGQISYEQY
>-|TRBV11-2|TRBJ2-5
ASSLVGREETQY
>-|TRBV5-5|TRBJ1-1
ASSLTHDMNTEAF
>TRBD1|TRBV7-9|TRBJ2-5
ASSLATGWQETQY
>-|TRBV5-1|TRBJ2-2
ASSPTDIDTGELF
>-|TRBV5-8|TRBJ2-1
ASSLGLVWNEQL
>TRBD2|TRBV12-3/TRBV12-4|TRBJ2-1
TSSPRLAGGGHNEQF
>TRBD2|TRBV6-1|TRBJ2-7
ASRVDSGRGTYEQY
>TRBD1|TRBV6-1|TRBJ1-1
ASSPRQGSEAF